These 18 T cell receptor beta chains were sequenced from one sample in a study of shared clonotypes between healthy human individuals (dated by TCRdb to the early 2020s). The library came from the immunoSEQ multiplex PCR assay. The source is immuneACCESS, and TCRdb retained only in-frame sequences with V and J called. Part of the clones is not carried over; for the studies checked, unresolved V genes explain less than half of this, and the remainder is unexplained. This sample is represented by millions of clones; approximately 94% of them were singletons. About 1.1% of the sample is held by the ten biggest clonotypes. CD8 naive samples were obtained by positive selection for CCR7 among CD45RO-negative cells, yielding a CD45RA+CCR7+ population from which TemRA cells were excluded. The sample comprised naive CD8+ T cells sorted from blood. The label giving this sample's cell subset or site can be read as: CD45RA+CCR7+. These receptors all come from a man aged 18 to 30 in good health.

A note on this clone: The same CDR3 can be traced to other DNA sequences in this sample. The CDR3 region has the DNA TGTGCCAGCAGCTTAGTATCCCCTGAAGCTTTCTTT. Protein sequence: CASSLVSPEAFF. The gene calls are TRBV7-9 and TRBJ1-1, with D hard to call. Per germline, CDR1 SEHNR and CDR2 FQNEAQ (reference sequence). V was shortened by 1 base and J by 6 bases, with 6 bases between the two germline ends. CDR3 length equals 12 residues.

The chain is built from TRBV5-5 and TRBJ2-7; D is unresolved. CDR3 size: 13 residues. Germline loops: CDR1 SGHKS, CDR2 YYEKEE (reference sequence). V was clipped by 2 bases and J by 6 bases, with 12 bases between them. For the CDR3, the DNA is TGTGCCAGCAGCTTTGAGTGGATGGTCGAGCAGTACTTC. As protein: CASSFEWMVEQYF. The full variable domain, in which reference TRBV5-5 and TRBJ2-7 provide the parts outside the CDR3, is DAGVTQSPTHLIKTRGQQVTLRCSPISGHKSVSWYQQVLGQGPQFIFQYYEKEERGRGNFPDRFSARQFPNYSSELNVNALLLGDSALYLCASSFEWMVEQYFGPGTRLTVT.

The chain joins TRBV7-2 to TRBJ2-1, with D perhaps TRBD2 (6 bases). V was trimmed by 5 bases and J by 3 bases, leaving 11 bases between them. The germline gives CDR1 SGHTA, CDR2 FQGNSA. The CDR3 contains 14 residues. This CDR3 is CASSPVGGYNEQFF. CDR3 nucleotide sequence: TGTGCCAGCAGCCCCGTGGGGGGCTACAATGAGCAGTTCTTC.

The chain recombines TRBV28 with TRBJ2-2, with TRBD2 as a possible D gene (5 bases). Trimming cost V 4 bases and J 6 bases, with 12 bases left between them. The V gene's germline CDR1 is MDHEN and CDR2 SYDVKM. The CDR3 spans 14 residues. The CDR3 region has the DNA TGTGCCAGCAGTTCCCGTCGGGGATCCGGGGAGCTGTTTTTT. This encodes CASSSRRGSGELFF. The complete variable domain, with remaining parts taken from reference TRBV28 and TRBJ2-2, reads DVKVTQSSRYLVKRTGEKVFLECVQDMDHENMFWYRQDPGLGLRLIYFSYDVKMKEKGDIPEGYSVSREKKERFSLILESASTNQTSMYLCASSSRRGSGELFFGEGSRLTVL.

The chain joins TRBV6-5 to TRBJ2-5; 8 positions agree with TRBD1. The trim removed 8 bases at V and 5 bases at J, leaving 7 bases unmatched. The CDR3 runs 13 residues. CDR1 is MNHEY, CDR2 SVGAGI, per germline. The DNA for the CDR3 is TGTGCCAGCTTGGACAGGGCGGGGGAGACCCAGTACTTC. This sequence encodes CASLDRAGETQYF.

The chain links TRBV6-5 to TRBJ1-2, with D perhaps matching TRBD1 (5 bases). Trimming stripped 2 bases from V and 2 bases from J, with 12 bases between. This CDR3 contains 15 residues. Germline V gives CDR1 MNHEY, CDR2 SVGAGI. This CDR3 is CASSYLEGSNYGYTF. The CDR3 DNA sequence: TGTGCCAGCAGTTACCTTGAGGGGTCGAACTATGGCTACACCTTC.

The V and J genes are TRBV7-9 and TRBJ1-2; TRBD1 might be the D (6 bases). The germline V and J ends were trimmed by 3 bases and 2 bases, with 10 bases remaining between them. CDR1 SEHNR and CDR2 FQNEAQ come from the germline V gene (reference sequence). The CDR3 runs to 14 residues. The CDR3 is CASSFRGGNYGYTF. The CDR3, as DNA: TGTGCCAGCAGCTTCCGAGGGGGGAACTATGGCTACACCTTC.

This clone was found once. Other DNA sequences in the sample encode the same CDR3. The chain combines TRBV13 with TRBJ2-7; the match to TRBD1 covers 12 bases. The CDR3 is 15 residues long. In germline, CDR1 is PRHDT, CDR2 FYEKMQ (reference sequence). The trim removed 4 bases at V and 4 bases at J, leaving 5 bases unmatched. The CDR3, as DNA: TGTGCCAGCAGCTCCCCGGGACAGGGGGCTTACGAGCAGTACTTC. Translation: CASSSPGQGAYEQYF.

The chain is built from TRBV14 and TRBJ2-7, with D perhaps given as TRBD1 or TRBD2 (6 bases each). Per germline, CDR1 SGHDN and CDR2 FVKESK. The germline V and J ends were trimmed by 0 bases and 3 bases, with 18 bases remaining between them. The CDR3 has 17 residues. CDR3 sequence reads: CASSQESTGRWFYEQYF. The CDR3, as DNA: TGTGCCAGCAGCCAAGAAAGCACAGGGAGGTGGTTCTACGAGCAGTACTTC. Based on the CDR3 plus reference TRBV14 and TRBJ2-7, the full variable domain is EAGVTQFPSHSVIEKGQTVTLRCDPISGHDNLYWYRRVMGKEIKFLLHFVKESKQDESGMPNNRFLAERTGGTYSTLKVQPAELEDSGVYFCASSQESTGRWFYEQYFGPGTRLTVT.

Concerning this clone: The junction departs from germline at one end; a sequencing error may be responsible. The chain uses TRBV27 and TRBJ2-7; 10 positions agree with TRBD2. The CDR3 spans 13 residues. The germline V gene encodes CDR1 MNHEY and CDR2 SMNVEV (reference sequence). The CDR3 bases are TGTGCAAGCAGGGGACTAGCGACATACGAGCAGTACTTC. It yields the protein CASRGLATYEQYF.

This rearrangement joins TRBV5-6 to TRBJ2-7; 10 bases align to TRBD1. Germline-derived CDR1 and CDR2 are SGHDT and YYEEEE. The CDR3 loop spans 16 amino acids. J was trimmed by 2 bases and V by 0 bases; bases with no gene match: 5. This chain's CDR3 is CASSLGPGQGTYEQYF. As DNA, the CDR3 is TGTGCCAGCAGCTTGGGACCGGGACAGGGGACCTACGAGCAGTACTTC.

Details on this clone: The same CDR3 arises from other DNA sequences in this sample as well. The chain employs TRBV7-9 and TRBJ1-6, with D possibly matching TRBD1 (5 bases). The CDR3 runs to 12 residues. The V and J ends lost 3 bases and 9 bases respectively, with 6 bases between them. Germline loops: CDR1 SEHNR, CDR2 FQNEAQ (reference sequence). The CDR3 DNA follows: TGTGCCAGCAGCTTGGGGGGTTCACCCCTCCACTTT. It is translated as CASSLGGSPLHF.

This chain links TRBV5-1 with TRBJ2-1; unclear D gene. The CDR3 consists of 14 residues. Germline V gives CDR1 SGHRS, CDR2 YFSETQ. V lost 0 bases and J 4 bases, leaving 8 bases between the germline ends. The CDR3 loop is CASSLEGNYNEQFF. CDR3 coding DNA: TGCGCCAGCAGCTTGGAGGGAAATTACAATGAGCAGTTCTTC.

The V and J genes are TRBV5-1 and TRBJ2-2; 14 bases are a match to TRBD2. CDR1 and CDR2 from the germline V gene are SGHRS and YFSETQ. This CDR3 spans 16 amino acids. Unmatched junction bases numbered 4, after V lost 4 bases and J lost 5 bases. The CDR3: CASSPGLAGVTGELFF. CDR3 DNA sequence: TGCGCCAGCAGCCCGGGACTAGCGGGAGTTACCGGGGAGCTGTTTTTT.

V and J are TRBV28 and TRBJ2-2; weak D call: TRBD1 (5 bases). Germline V gene sequence: CDR1 MDHEN, CDR2 SYDVKM. CDR3 length equals 12 residues. V lost 6 bases and J lost 6, with 8 bases in between. The CDR3 DNA reads as TGTGCCAGCAGCCAGGGCTCCGGGGAGCTGTTTTTT. It specifies CASSQGSGELFF.

There are many counts of this clone. The chain carries TRBV18 and TRBJ2-7; TRBD2 aligns across 10 bases. The CDR3 has 13 amino acids. J gave up 3 bases and V 5 bases, and 1 base lay outside the gene matches. The V gene's germline CDR1 is KGHSH and CDR2 LQKENI. The CDR3 nucleotides read TGTGCCAGCTCATCTAGCGGGAGCTACGAGCAGTACTTC. Amino acids: CASSSSGSYEQYF. The complete variable domain, with remaining parts taken from reference TRBV18 and TRBJ2-7, reads NAGVMQNPRHLVRRRGQEARLRCSPMKGHSHVYWYRQLPEEGLKFMVYLQKENIIDESGMPKERFSAEFPKEGPSILRIQQVVRGDSAAYFCASSSSGSYEQYFGPGTRLTVT.

The genes are TRBV7-9 and TRBJ1-5; perhaps TRBD1 as D (5 bases). This CDR3 is 14 amino acids long. The V gene lost 5 bases and the J gene lost 5 bases, with 13 bases spanning the gap. Germline CDR1 and CDR2: SEHNR and FQNEAQ (reference sequence). CDR3 nucleotides: TGTGCCAGCAGCCATCCGGGACCTCATCAGCCCCAGCATTTT. This sequence encodes CASSHPGPHQPQHF. The whole variable domain, remainder taken from reference TRBV7-9 and TRBJ1-5, is DTGVSQNPRHKITKRGQNVTFRCDPISEHNRLYWYRQTLGQGPEFLTYFQNEAQLEKSRLLSDRFSAERPKGSFSTLEIQRTEQGDSAMYLCASSHPGPHQPQHFGDGTRLSIL.

This clone was found once. The gene calls are TRBV28 and TRBJ1-2; 8 bases map to TRBD1. This CDR3 has 16 amino acids. Germline CDR1 is MDHEN and CDR2 is SYDVKM. Losses at the gene ends were 2 bases for V and 5 bases for J; bases not matched to a gene: 10. This chain's CDR3 is CASSLPPGGAFYGYTF. The CDR3 nucleotides are TGTGCCAGCAGTTTACCACCAGGGGGCGCTTTTTATGGCTACACCTTC.